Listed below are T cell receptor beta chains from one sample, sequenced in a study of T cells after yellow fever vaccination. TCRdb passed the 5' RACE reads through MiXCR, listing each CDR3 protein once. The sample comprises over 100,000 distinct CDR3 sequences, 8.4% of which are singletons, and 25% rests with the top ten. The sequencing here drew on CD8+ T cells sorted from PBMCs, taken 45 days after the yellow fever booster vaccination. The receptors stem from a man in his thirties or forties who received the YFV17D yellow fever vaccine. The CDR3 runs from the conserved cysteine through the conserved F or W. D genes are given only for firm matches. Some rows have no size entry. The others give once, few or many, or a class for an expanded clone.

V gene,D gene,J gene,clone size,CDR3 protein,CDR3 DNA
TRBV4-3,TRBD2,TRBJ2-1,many,CASRRDYSNNEQFF,TGCGCCAGCAGGAGGGACTACTCGAACAATGAGCAGTTCTTC
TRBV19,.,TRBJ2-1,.,CASSVRTDNEQFF,TGTGCCAGTAGTGTCCGGACGGACAATGAGCAGTTCTTC
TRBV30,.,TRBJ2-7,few,CAFSDSYEQYF,TGTGCCTTCAGCGACTCCTACGAGCAGTACTTC
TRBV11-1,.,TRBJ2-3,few,CASSLRKTLGAFTDTQYF,TGTGCCAGCAGCTTGAGGAAGACATTAGGGGCTTTCACAGATACGCAGTATTTT
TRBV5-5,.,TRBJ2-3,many,CASSLGSFSTDTQYF,TGTGCCAGCAGCTTGGGGTCTTTTAGCACAGATACGCAGTATTTT
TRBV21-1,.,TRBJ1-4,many,CASRGGRGCPLFF,TGTGCCAGCAGGGGGGGCAGGGGGTGTCCACTGTTTTTT
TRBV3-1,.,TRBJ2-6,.,CASSQDPGSRANVLTF,TGTGCCAGCAGCCAAGATCCAGGGTCCAGGGCCAACGTCCTGACTTTC
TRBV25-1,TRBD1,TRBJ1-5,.,CASSTPQDRDSNQPQHF,TGTGCCAGCAGTACCCCCCAGGACAGGGATAGCAATCAGCCCCAGCATTTT
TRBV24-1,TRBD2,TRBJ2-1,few,CATSDFRAGVSEQFF,TGTGCCACCAGTGATTTCCGAGCGGGAGTTTCTGAGCAGTTCTTC
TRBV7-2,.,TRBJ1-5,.,CASSLWGQPQHF,TGTGCCAGCAGCTTATGGGGTCAGCCCCAGCATTTT
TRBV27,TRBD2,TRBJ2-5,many,CASSAGTSIETQYF,TGTGCCAGCAGTGCCGGGACTAGCATCGAGACCCAGTACTTC
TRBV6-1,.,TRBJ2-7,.,CASSGVIALAYEQYF,TGTGCCAGCAGTGGGGTAATAGCTCTCGCCTACGAGCAGTACTTC
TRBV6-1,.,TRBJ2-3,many,CASMAQIHTDTQYF,TGTGCCAGCATGGCCCAGATCCACACAGATACGCAGTATTTT
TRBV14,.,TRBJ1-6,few,CASSMARGRNSPLHF,TGTGCCAGCAGCATGGCGCGGGGTCGTAATTCACCCCTCCACTTT
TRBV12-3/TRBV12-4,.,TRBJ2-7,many,CASSFGSSYEQYF,TGTGCCAGCAGTTTTGGGAGCTCCTACGAGCAGTACTTC
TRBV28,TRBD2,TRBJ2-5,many,CASRNRLAGGQETQYF,TGTGCCAGCAGGAACCGACTAGCGGGAGGCCAAGAGACCCAGTACTTC
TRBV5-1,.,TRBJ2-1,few,CASSPGSQGSNEQFF,TGCGCCAGCAGCCCCGGGTCGCAGGGTAGTAATGAGCAGTTCTTC
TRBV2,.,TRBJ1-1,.,CASERQLNTEAFF,TGTGCCAGCGAACGGCAGCTGAACACTGAAGCTTTCTTT
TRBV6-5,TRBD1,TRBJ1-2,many,CASRTGTGEFNYGYTF,TGTGCCAGCAGGACCGGGACAGGGGAATTTAACTATGGCTACACCTTC
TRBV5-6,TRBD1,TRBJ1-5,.,CASSLRGGDRKSRQPQHF,TGTGCCAGCAGCTTGAGAGGCGGGGACAGAAAGAGTCGGCAGCCCCAGCATTTT
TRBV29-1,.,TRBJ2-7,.,CSVVLTESYEQYF,TGCAGCGTTGTTTTGACAGAGAGTTACGAGCAGTACTTC
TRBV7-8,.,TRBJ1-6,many,CASSLAQGMASSYNSPLHF,TGTGCCAGCAGCTTAGCGCAGGGCATGGCGAGCTCCTATAATTCACCCCTCCACTTT
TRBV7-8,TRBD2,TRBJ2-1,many,CASSLPIRTSGRLNEQFF,TGTGCCAGCAGCTTACCAATTCGGACTAGCGGGAGATTAAATGAGCAGTTCTTC
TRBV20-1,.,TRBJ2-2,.,CSARDGVLTSANTGELFF,TGCAGTGCTAGAGACGGGGTCCTAACAAGCGCGAACACCGGGGAGCTGTTTTTT
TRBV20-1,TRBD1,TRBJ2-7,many,CSATSYFGQGDEQYF,TGCAGTGCTACGAGCTACTTTGGACAGGGGGACGAGCAGTACTTC
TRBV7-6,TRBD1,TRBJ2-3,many,CASSFRTGADTQYF,TGTGCCAGCAGCTTTCGGACAGGGGCAGATACGCAGTATTTT
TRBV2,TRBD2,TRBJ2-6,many,CASDGTSGSSGANVLTF,TGTGCCAGCGACGGGACTAGCGGGAGCTCTGGGGCCAACGTCCTGACTTTC
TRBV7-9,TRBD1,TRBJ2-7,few,CASSSSRQGRSYEQYF,TGTGCCAGCAGCTCATCTCGACAGGGGAGAAGTTACGAGCAGTACTTC
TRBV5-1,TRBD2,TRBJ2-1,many,CASSLTSGTNEQFF,TGCGCCAGCAGCTTGACTAGCGGGACCAATGAGCAGTTCTTC
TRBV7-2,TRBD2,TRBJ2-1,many,CASSGGVGSYNEQFF,TGTGCCAGCAGCGGGGGGGTTGGCTCCTACAATGAGCAGTTCTTC
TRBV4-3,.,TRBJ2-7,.,CASSQETVPSYEQYF,TGCGCCAGCAGCCAAGAGACAGTGCCCTCCTACGAGCAGTACTTC
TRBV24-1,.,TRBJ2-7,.,CATREQRAYEQYF,TGTGCCACCCGAGAACAGCGGGCCTACGAGCAGTACTTC
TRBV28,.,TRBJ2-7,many,CASSFSGNTYEQYF,TGTGCCAGCAGTTTTTCGGGGAATACCTACGAGCAGTACTTC
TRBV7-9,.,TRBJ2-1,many,CASSPSGKGENNEQFF,TGTGCCAGCAGTCCCAGTGGGAAGGGGGAAAACAATGAGCAGTTCTTC
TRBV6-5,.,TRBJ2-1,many,CASSYSSLAISSYNEQFF,TGTGCCAGCAGTTACTCGAGCCTAGCGATCAGCTCCTACAATGAGCAGTTCTTC
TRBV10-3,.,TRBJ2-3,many,CAISEPQKGITDTQYF,TGTGCCATCAGTGAGCCCCAGAAGGGGATCACAGATACGCAGTATTTT
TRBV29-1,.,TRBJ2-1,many,CSVDTRSYNEQFF,TGCAGCGTTGATACTCGCTCCTACAATGAGCAGTTCTTC
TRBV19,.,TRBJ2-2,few,CASVGGTANTGELFF,TGTGCCAGTGTGGGCGGAACAGCTAACACCGGGGAGCTGTTTTTT
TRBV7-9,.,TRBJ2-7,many,CASSPADSSYEQYF,TGTGCCAGCAGTCCCGCGGACAGCTCCTACGAGCAGTACTTC
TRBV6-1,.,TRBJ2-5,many,CASSRIGQETQYF,TGTGCCAGCAGCCGTATTGGACAAGAGACCCAGTACTTC
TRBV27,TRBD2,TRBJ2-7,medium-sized,CASSLAGGGDEQYF,TGTGCCAGCAGTTTAGCGGGAGGCGGGGACGAGCAGTACTTC
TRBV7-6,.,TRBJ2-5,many,CASSLRSDLGEETQYF,TGTGCCAGCAGCTTACGTTCCGACCTCGGGGAAGAGACCCAGTACTTC
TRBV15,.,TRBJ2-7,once,CATSSKGVSYMAGYYEQYF,TGTGCCACCAGCTCCAAGGGGGTTTCGTATATGGCGGGGTACTACGAGCAGTACTTC
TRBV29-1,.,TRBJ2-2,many,CSLREVTGELFF,TGCAGCCTGAGGGAGGTCACCGGGGAGCTGTTTTTT
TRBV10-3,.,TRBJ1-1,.,CAISETSQNTEAFF,TGTGCCATCAGTGAGACCTCGCAGAACACTGAAGCTTTCTTT